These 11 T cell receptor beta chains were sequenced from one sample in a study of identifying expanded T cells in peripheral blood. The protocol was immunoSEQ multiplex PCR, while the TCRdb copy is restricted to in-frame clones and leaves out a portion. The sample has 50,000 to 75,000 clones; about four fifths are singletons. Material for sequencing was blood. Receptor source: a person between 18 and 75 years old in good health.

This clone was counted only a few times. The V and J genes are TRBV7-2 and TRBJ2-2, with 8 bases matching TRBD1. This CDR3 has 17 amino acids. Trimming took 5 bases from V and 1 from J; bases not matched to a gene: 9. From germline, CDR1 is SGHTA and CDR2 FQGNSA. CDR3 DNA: TGTGCCAGCAGCCGTCTTAGGGACAGGCAGAACACCGGGGAGCTGTTTTTT. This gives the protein CASSRLRDRQNTGELFF.

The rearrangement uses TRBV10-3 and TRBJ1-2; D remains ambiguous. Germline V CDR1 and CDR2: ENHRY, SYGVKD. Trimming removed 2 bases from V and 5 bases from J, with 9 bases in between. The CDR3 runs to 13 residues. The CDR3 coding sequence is TGTGCCATCAGTGAGCACCCTCGGTATGGCTACACCTTC. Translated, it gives CAISEHPRYGYTF.

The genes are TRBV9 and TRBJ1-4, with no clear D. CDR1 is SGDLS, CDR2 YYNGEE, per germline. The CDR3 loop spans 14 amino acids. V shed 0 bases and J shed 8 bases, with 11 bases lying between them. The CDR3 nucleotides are TGTGCCAGCAGCGTAGGAGGAGAAGAAGAAAAACTGTTTTTT. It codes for CASSVGGEEEKLFF.

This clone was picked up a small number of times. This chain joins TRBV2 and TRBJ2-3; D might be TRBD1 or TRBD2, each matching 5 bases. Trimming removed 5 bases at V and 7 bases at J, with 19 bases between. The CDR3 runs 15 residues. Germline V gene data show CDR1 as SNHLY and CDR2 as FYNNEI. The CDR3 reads CASSPRDDVINTQYF. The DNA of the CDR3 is TGTGCCAGCAGTCCCCGGGACGATGTGATTAATACGCAGTATTTT.

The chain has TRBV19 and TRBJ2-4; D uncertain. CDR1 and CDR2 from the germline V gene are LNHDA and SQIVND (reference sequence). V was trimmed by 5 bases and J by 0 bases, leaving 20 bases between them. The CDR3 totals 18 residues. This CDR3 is CASSEARRGEIAKNIQYF. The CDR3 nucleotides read TGTGCCAGTAGTGAGGCTCGCCGCGGAGAAATAGCCAAAAACATTCAGTACTTC.

Here the CDR3 DNA reads TGTGCCAGCAGCCCTAGGACAGGGGGGACCTACGAGCAGTACTTC. Its translation: CASSPRTGGTYEQYF. The rearrangement links TRBV7-9 to TRBJ2-7; 10 bases line up with TRBD1. The germline CDR1 and CDR2 sequences are SEHNR and FQNEAQ (reference sequence). The CDR3 length is 15 residues. V lost 5 bases and J lost 2; bases outside the gene matches: 6. Together with reference TRBV7-9 and TRBJ2-7, the CDR3 gives the full variable domain: DTGVSQNPRHKITKRGQNVTFRCDPISEHNRLYWYRQTLGQGPEFLTYFQNEAQLEKSRLLSDRFSAERPKGSFSTLEIQRTEQGDSAMYLCASSPRTGGTYEQYFGPGTRLTVT.

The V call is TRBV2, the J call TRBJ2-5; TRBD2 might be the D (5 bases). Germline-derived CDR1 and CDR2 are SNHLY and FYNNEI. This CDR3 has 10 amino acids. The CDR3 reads CVLARETQYF. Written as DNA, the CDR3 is TGTGTCTTAGCGCGAGAGACCCAGTACTTC.

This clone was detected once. The CDR3 DNA follows: TGTGCCTGGACCGGGACAGGGCATGGCTACACCTTC. This sequence encodes CAWTGTGHGYTF. The chain recombines TRBV30 with TRBJ1-2, with 9 positions matching TRBD1. J lost 6 bases, V lost 4 bases, and 3 bases had no gene match. The germline V gene encodes CDR1 GTSNPN and CDR2 SVGIG (reference sequence). This CDR3 region has 12 residues.

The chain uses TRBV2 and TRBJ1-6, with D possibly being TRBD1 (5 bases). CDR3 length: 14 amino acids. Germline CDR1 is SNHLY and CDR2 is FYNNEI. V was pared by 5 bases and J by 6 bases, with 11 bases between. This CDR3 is CASSSLGTNSPLHF. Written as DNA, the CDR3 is TGTGCCAGCAGTTCCCTGGGGACTAATTCACCCCTCCACTTT.

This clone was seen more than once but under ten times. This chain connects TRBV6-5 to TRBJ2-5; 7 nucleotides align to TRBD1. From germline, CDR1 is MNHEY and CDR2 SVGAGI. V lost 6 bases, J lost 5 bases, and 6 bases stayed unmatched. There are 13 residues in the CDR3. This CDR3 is CASSRTGLETQYF. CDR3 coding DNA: TGTGCCAGCAGCCGGACAGGCCTCGAGACCCAGTACTTC.

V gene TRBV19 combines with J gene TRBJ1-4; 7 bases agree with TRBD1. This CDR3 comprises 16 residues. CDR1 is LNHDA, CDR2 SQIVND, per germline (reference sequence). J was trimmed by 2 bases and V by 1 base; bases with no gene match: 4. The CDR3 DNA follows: TGTGCCAGTAGTATAGGCGGGACAGTGACTAATGAAAAACTGTTTTTT. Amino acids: CASSIGGTVTNEKLFF.